This T cell receptor beta chain was profiled in a study of T cell repertoires in cytomegalovirus infection. Study overall: From public TCR beta signatures came an indication of both CMV infection and matching HLA type.

TCRdb reanalysed the reads using MiXCR and keeps one entry per CDR3 protein. Altogether roughly 120,000 distinct CDR3 sequences are present, approximately 28% being singletons, with the ten largest covering approximately 78%. General study results and limits: People with CMV and the relevant HLA were identified by cumulative public TCR beta family frequency. The response measured ex vivo was dominated by TCR beta clonotypes (HLA-C-restricted and CMV-specific).

This clonotype was detected a few times. Antigen unknown. Germline V gene lookup returns CDR1 DFQATT and CDR2 SNEGSKA (reference sequence). The CDR3 length is 15 residues. V was cut by 5 bases and J by 0 bases, with 17 bases left in between. The input for sequencing was CD8+ T cells from cultured PBMCs, taken from culture after CMV antigen stimulation. The source is a human donor in good health (CMV status not recorded). Some clones in this sample may be carry-over from other donors' samples. The chain links TRBV20-1 to TRBJ2-7; TRBD1 or TRBD2 may be the D gene (5 bases each). This chain's CDR3 is CSAATGTAASYEQYF. The DNA for the CDR3 is TGCAGTGCTGCGACCGGGACCGCGGCCTCCTACGAGCAGTACTTC.